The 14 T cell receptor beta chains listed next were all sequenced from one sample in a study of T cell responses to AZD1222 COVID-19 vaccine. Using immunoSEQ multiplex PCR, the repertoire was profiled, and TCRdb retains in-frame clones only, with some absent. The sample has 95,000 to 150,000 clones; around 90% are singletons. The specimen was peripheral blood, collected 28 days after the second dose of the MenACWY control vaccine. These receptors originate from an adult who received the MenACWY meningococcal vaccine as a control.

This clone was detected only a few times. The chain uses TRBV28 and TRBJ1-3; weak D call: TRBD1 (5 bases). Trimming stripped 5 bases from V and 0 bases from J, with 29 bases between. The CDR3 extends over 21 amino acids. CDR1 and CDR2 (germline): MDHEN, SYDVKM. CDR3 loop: CASSPVWGVANFLFSGNTIYF. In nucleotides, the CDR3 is TGTGCCAGCAGTCCTGTCTGGGGGGTCGCGAACTTCCTTTTCTCTGGAAACACCATATATTTT. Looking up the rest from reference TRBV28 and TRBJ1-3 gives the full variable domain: DVKVTQSSRYLVKRTGEKVFLECVQDMDHENMFWYRQDPGLGLRLIYFSYDVKMKEKGDIPEGYSVSREKKERFSLILESASTNQTSMYLCASSPVWGVANFLFSGNTIYFGEGSWLTVV.

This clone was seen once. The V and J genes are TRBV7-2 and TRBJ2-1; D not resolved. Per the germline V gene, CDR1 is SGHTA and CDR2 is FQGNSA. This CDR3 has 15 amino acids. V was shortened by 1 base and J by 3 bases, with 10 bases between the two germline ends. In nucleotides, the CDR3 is TGTGCCAGCAGCTTAGTCCCAGACTTCTACAATGAGCAGTTCTTC. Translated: CASSLVPDFYNEQFF.

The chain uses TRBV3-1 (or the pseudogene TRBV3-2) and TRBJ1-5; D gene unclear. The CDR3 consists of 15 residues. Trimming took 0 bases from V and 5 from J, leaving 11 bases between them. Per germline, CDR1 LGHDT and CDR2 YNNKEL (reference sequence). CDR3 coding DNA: TGTGCCAGCAGCCAAGATGGGTCTTCCCATCAGCCCCAGCATTTT. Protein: CASSQDGSSHQPQHF.

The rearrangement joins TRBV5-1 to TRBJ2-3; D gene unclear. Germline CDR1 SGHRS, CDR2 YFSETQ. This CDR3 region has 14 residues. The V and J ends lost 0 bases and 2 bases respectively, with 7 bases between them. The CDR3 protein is CASSLEDFTDTQYF. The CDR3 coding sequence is TGCGCCAGCAGCTTGGAAGATTTCACAGATACGCAGTATTTT.

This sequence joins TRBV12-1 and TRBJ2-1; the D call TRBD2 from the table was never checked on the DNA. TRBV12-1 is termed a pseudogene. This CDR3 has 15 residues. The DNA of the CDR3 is TGTGCCAGCAGCTTTCTCCTCCCTACCCACCATGAGCAGTTCTTC. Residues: CASSFLLPTHHEQFF.

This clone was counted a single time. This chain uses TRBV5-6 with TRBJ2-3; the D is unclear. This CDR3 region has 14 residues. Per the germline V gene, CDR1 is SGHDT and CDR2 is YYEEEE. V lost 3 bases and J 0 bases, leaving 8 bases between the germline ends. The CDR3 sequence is CASSYATSTDTQYF. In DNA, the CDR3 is TGTGCCAGCAGCTACGCGACTAGCACAGATACGCAGTATTTT.

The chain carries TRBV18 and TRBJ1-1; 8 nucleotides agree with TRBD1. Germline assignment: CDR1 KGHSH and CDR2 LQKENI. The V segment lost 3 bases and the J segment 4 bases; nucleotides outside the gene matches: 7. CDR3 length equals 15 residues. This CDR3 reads CASSPEDRVGTEAFF. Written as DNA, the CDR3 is TGTGCCAGCTCACCCGAGGACAGGGTAGGCACTGAAGCTTTCTTT.

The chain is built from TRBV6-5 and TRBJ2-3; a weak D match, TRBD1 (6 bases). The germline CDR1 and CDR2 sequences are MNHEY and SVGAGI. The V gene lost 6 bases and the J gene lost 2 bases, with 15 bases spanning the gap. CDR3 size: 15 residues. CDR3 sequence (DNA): TGTGCCAGCAGGGCCTTGGGGGCCACCACAGATACGCAGTATTTT. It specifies CASRALGATTDTQYF.

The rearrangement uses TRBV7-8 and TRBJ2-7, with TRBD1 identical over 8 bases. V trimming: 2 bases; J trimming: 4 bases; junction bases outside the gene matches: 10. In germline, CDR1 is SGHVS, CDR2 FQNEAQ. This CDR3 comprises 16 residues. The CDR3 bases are TGTGCCAGCAGCTTACAAGAGGACAGGGACAATTACGAGCAGTACTTC. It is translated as CASSLQEDRDNYEQYF.

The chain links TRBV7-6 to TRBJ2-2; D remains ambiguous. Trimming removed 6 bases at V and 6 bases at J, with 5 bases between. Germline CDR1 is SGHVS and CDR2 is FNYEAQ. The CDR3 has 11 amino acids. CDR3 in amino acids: CASRLAGELFF. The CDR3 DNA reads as TGTGCCAGCAGACTCGCCGGGGAGCTGTTTTTT.

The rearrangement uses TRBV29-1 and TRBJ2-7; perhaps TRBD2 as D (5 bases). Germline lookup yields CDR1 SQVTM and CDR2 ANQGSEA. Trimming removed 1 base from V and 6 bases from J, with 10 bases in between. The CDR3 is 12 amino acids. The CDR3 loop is CSVEGRLGEQYF. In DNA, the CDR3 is TGCAGCGTTGAAGGGAGGCTGGGCGAGCAGTACTTC.

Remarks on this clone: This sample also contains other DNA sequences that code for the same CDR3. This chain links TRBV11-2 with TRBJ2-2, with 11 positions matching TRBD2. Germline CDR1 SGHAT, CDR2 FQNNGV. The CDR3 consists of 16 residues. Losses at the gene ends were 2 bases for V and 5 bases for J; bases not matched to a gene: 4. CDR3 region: CASSLLAGGNTGELFF. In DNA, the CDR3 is TGTGCCAGCAGCTTACTAGCGGGGGGAAATACCGGGGAGCTGTTTTTT.

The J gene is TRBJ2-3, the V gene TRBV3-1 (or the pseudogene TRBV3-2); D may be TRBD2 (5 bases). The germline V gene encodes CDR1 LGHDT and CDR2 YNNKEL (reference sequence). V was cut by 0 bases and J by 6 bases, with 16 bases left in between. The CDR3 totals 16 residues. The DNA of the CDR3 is TGTGCCAGCAGCCAAGATCCTGGCGAGGGCCGGGATACGCAGTATTTT. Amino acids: CASSQDPGEGRDTQYF.

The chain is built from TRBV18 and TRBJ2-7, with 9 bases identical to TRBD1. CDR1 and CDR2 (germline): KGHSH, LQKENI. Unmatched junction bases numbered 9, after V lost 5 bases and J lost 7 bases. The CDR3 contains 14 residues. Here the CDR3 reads CASSITGGLGEQYV. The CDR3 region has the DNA TGTGCCAGCTCAATCACAGGGGGCCTGGGAGAGCAGTACGTC.